These T cell receptor beta chains were read from a single sample in a study of cytotoxic CD8 clonotypes in ibrutinib-treated CLL. Profiled with immunoSEQ multiplex PCR; TCRdb holds only in-frame clones, not every one. The repertoire includes approximately 70,000 clones, 65% to 85% of them detected once, and 6% to 9% sits in the top ten. The source was PBMCs, collected at disease progression, from a patient treated with ibrutinib. Receptors originate from a human donor with chronic lymphocytic leukemia. Each CDR3 is given with its conserved first and last residue. Each record gives: J gene, clone size, V gene, D gene, CDR3 protein, CDR3 DNA. A D gene is named only where the DNA matches it firmly. Expanded clones get a size class; other rows say once, few or many, or leave the size out.

>TRBJ1-6|few|TRBV4-1|-
CASSQVSAGLDSPLHF
TGCGCCAGCAGCCAAGTGTCTGCGGGTTTGGACTCACCCCTCCACTTT
>TRBJ2-7|few|TRBV6-5|TRBD2
CASSPKWGRAYEQYF
TGTGCCAGCAGTCCCAAATGGGGGAGGGCCTACGAGCAGTACTTC
>TRBJ1-2|once|TRBV7-3|-
CASSLSARNGGYTF
TGTGCCAGCAGCTTATCGGCGCGAAACGGCGGCTACACCTTC
>TRBJ1-2|-|TRBV5-1|TRBD1
CASSFLGQGPYGYTF
TGCGCCAGCAGCTTTCTAGGACAGGGACCTTATGGCTACACCTTC
>TRBJ2-5|-|TRBV19|TRBD2
CASSPGPGGETQYF
TGTGCCAGTAGTCCGGGCCCGGGGGGGGAGACCCAGTACTTC
>TRBJ2-1|few|TRBV21-1|-
CATIPGPAFNEQFF
TGTGCCACAATCCCGGGACCAGCCTTCAATGAGCAGTTCTTC
>TRBJ1-5|-|TRBV10-2|-
CASSESRGLKGNQPQHF
TGCGCCAGCAGTGAGTCGCGAGGGCTTAAGGGCAATCAGCCCCAGCATTTT
>TRBJ1-1|-|TRBV5-1|-
CASSLQGSTEAFF
TGCGCCAGCAGCTTACAGGGTAGCACTGAAGCTTTCTTT
>TRBJ1-5|few|TRBV25-1|-
CASSDEQDFRPQHF
TGTGCCAGCAGTGATGAACAGGATTTCCGGCCCCAGCATTTT
>TRBJ2-5|-|TRBV5-6|-
CASSLSGEETQYF
TGTGCCAGCAGCTTGTCGGGGGAAGAGACCCAGTACTTC
>TRBJ2-1|-|TRBV29-1|-
CSARKYNEQFF
TGCAGCGCCCGGAAGTACAATGAGCAGTTCTTC
>TRBJ2-7|-|TRBV5-5|-
CASSLLGSAYEQYF
TGTGCCAGCAGCTTGCTCGGTTCCGCCTACGAGCAGTACTTC
>TRBJ1-1|few|TRBV30|-
CAWSVTSGGTEAFF
TGTGCCTGGAGTGTAACCTCAGGAGGAACGGAAGCTTTCTTT
>TRBJ1-5|-|TRBV5-1|TRBD1
CASSPEGQAHNQPQHF
TGCGCCAGCAGCCCGGAGGGACAGGCCCACAATCAGCCCCAGCATTTT
>TRBJ2-2|once|TRBV5-1|-
CASSFQGSARAKALFF
TGCGCCAGCAGCTTTCAGGGGAGTGCCCGGGCAAAGGCCCTGTTTTTT
>TRBJ2-7|-|TRBV5-1|TRBD1
CASAATGDTYEQYF
TGCGCCAGCGCGGCGACAGGGGATACCTACGAGCAGTACTTC
>TRBJ2-1|-|TRBV27|-
CASSGQGGRQQFF
TGTGCCAGCAGCGGCCAGGGGGGCAGGCAGCAGTTCTTC
>TRBJ1-4|-|TRBV9|-
CASSTHTRQEIPEKLFF
TGTGCCAGCAGCACGCATACAAGGCAAGAGATTCCTGAAAAACTGTTTTTT
>TRBJ2-7|-|TRBV27|-
CASSLDAGSSYEQYF
TGTGCCAGCAGTTTGGATGCGGGGAGCTCCTACGAGCAGTACTTC
>TRBJ1-2|-|TRBV10-3|-
CAISLGPEGGYTF
TGTGCCATCAGTCTGGGACCTGAAGGGGGCTACACCTTC